Sequencing of this T cell receptor (beta chain) was carried out in a study of response to subunit inactivated influenza vaccine. Germline lookup yields CDR1 LGHNA and CDR2 YSLEER. Trimming removed 2 bases from V and 3 bases from J, with 13 bases in between. The CDR3 runs 16 residues. A single record per CDR3 protein comes from TCRdb applying MiXCR to the RT-PCR reads. This sample has a few hundred thousand distinct CDR3 sequences, with 10% to 12% found just once. There are many counts of this clonotype. What it binds is unknown. Study-level findings and limits: Each seasonal influenza vaccination recruits few new T cells, the authors suggested.

These data were also reused for a study on T cells expressing NK-cell markers. That source notes: Template switching by 5'RACE with UMIs generated the TCR beta cDNA. It remained uncertain whether the expanded NKG2C+ T cell clones were specific for HCMV antigens.

The origin of this receptor is a man aged 50 or older who received an inactivated influenza vaccine. The chain carries TRBV4-3 and TRBJ1-4; unclear D gene. Sequences were derived from PBMCs from blood, sampled on the day of vaccination. Written as DNA, the CDR3 is TGCGCCAGCAGCCAATCACTTCCTGGAGCTAATGAAAAACTGTTTTTT. Its protein product is CASSQSLPGANEKLFF.